A single T cell receptor (beta chain) is shown here with its context. The data were obtained in a study of blood T cell repertoires in COVID-19. Across the whole study: Sample material is recorded as cDNA or gDNA derived from T cells, B-cell-depleted T cells, or PBMCs.

In the study's own analysis: The authors estimated nucleated cell counts from reference gene primer amplification. Method: immunoSEQ multiplex PCR; TCRdb's copy keeps in-frame clones and lacks some. The DNA was the basis for D and trimming; V, J and clone size are from that table. The table records around 100,000 clones, about four fifths of them present only once. Source material: peripheral blood. The source is a man older than 75 with COVID-19, enrolled during active disease.

CDR3 coding DNA: TGCGCCAGCAGCTCGACTAGCGGTAACTCCTACGAGCAGTACTTC. It specifies CASSSTSGNSYEQYF. The V and J genes are TRBV5-1 and TRBJ2-7, with 9 bases that match TRBD2. The CDR3 is 15 residues long. Germline CDR1 reads SGHRS; CDR2 reads YFSETQ. After removal of 3 bases from V and 0 bases from J, the junction contained 4 bases not matched to a gene.